Below, 7 T cell receptor beta chains from the same sample are listed, as sequenced in a study of response to subunit inactivated influenza vaccine. TCRdb re-called the RT-PCR reads through MiXCR, storing one row per CDR3 protein. The repertoire consists of 700,000 to 900,000 distinct CDR3 sequences, with roughly 20% occurring once and the leading ten covering roughly 10%. Here the sequenced sample was PBMCs from blood, taken roughly 5 days after vaccination. The source is a man over 45 who received an inactivated influenza vaccine.

This clonotype was observed a few times. The V call is TRBV12-3 or TRBV12-4, the J call TRBJ2-1; 8 nucleotides match TRBD2. V lost 5 bases and J lost 10; bases outside the gene matches: 13. The CDR3 runs 15 residues. CDR3 DNA: TGTGCCAGCAGTACCTCCTTGTTGACTAGCGACGAGCAGTTCTTC. It codes for CASSTSLLTSDEQFF.

This clonotype was detected a few times. The rearrangement uses TRBV20-1 and TRBJ2-7; no clear D gene. This CDR3 is built from 12 residues. Per the germline V gene, CDR1 is DFQATT and CDR2 is SNEGSKA (reference sequence). V was pared by 3 bases and J by 2 bases, with 8 bases between. CDR3 protein: CSASHDAYEQYF. The CDR3 bases are TGCAGTGCTAGTCACGATGCCTACGAGCAGTACTTC.

V usage is TRBV9 and J usage is TRBJ2-2, with D tentatively TRBD1 or TRBD2 (5 bases each). V was trimmed by 5 bases and J by 5 bases, leaving 13 bases between them. Germline lookup yields CDR1 SGDLS and CDR2 YYNGEE. CDR3 size: 14 residues. CDR3 nucleotide sequence: TGTGCCAGCAGGGAGAGTGGGGGTACCGGGGAGCTGTTTTTT. The encoded protein is CASRESGGTGELFF.

V gene TRBV20-1 combines with J gene TRBJ2-5; weak D call: TRBD2 (5 bases). This CDR3 has 14 residues. With 3 bases removed from V and 4 bases from J, the gap between germline ends came to 15 bases. The germline V gene encodes CDR1 DFQATT and CDR2 SNEGSKA (reference sequence). Written as DNA, the CDR3 is TGCAGTGCTAGTCCCGTAACTAGATCAGAGACCCAGTACTTC. As protein: CSASPVTRSETQYF.

This chain connects TRBV5-1 to TRBJ2-1; 14 nucleotides line up with TRBD2. CDR3 length: 18 residues. The germline V gene has CDR1 SGHRS and CDR2 YFSETQ. Trimming cost V 5 bases and J 0 bases; bases outside gene matches: 7. The CDR3 here is CASRPGTSGSSSYNEQFF. As DNA, the CDR3 is TGCGCCAGCAGACCCGGGACTAGCGGGAGCAGCTCCTACAATGAGCAGTTCTTC.

This rearrangement joins TRBV4-2 to TRBJ1-4; D perhaps matches TRBD1 (5 bases). CDR3 length equals 14 residues. The germline V gene has CDR1 LGHNA and CDR2 YNFKEQ. V was shortened by 3 bases and J by 8 bases, with 13 bases between the two germline ends. CDR3 amino acids: CASSQAGTGEKLFF. The CDR3 DNA sequence: TGTGCCAGCAGCCAGGCGGGGACGGGGGAAAAACTGTTTTTT.

V is TRBV7-2 and J is TRBJ2-3; 8 bases are a match to TRBD2. This CDR3 has 15 residues. With 6 bases clipped from V and 3 bases from J, the junction kept 8 bases outside the gene matches. The germline V gene encodes CDR1 SGHTA and CDR2 FQGNSA. CDR3 DNA sequence: TGTGCCAGCAGACGTCCGGGACTAGGAACAGATACGCAGTATTTT. Amino acids: CASRRPGLGTDTQYF.